This record concerns one T cell receptor beta chain sequence. As yet, its antigen is unknown. This sample was included in a study of T cell repertoires in cytomegalovirus infection. The overall study: Both recently identified HLA-C-restricted and well-studied HLA-B-restricted CMV epitopes were used in the study. The public TCR beta signatures pointed to both CMV infection and matching HLA type.

The study, taken as a whole, reports: The cumulative frequency of public TCR beta families distinguished individuals who carried CMV together with the relevant HLA.

V gave up 6 bases and J gave up 2 bases, with 6 bases separating them. This CDR3 is 12 amino acids long. Germline-derived CDR1 and CDR2 are ENHRY and SYGVKD. TCRdb analysed the reads with MiXCR anew, one entry per CDR3 protein. In the table there are a few hundred thousand distinct CDR3 sequences, 25% to 35% of which are singletons. The clonotype was recovered from a human donor in good health (CMV status not recorded). Some clones in this sample may be carry-over from other donors' samples. The V and J genes are TRBV10-3 and TRBJ2-3, with TRBD1 as a possible D gene (5 bases). Sequenced here: cultured PBMCs, sampled from culture after CMV antigen stimulation. The CDR3 here is CAIRDNTDTQYF. CDR3 nucleotides: TGTGCCATCAGGGACAACACAGATACGCAGTATTTT.